This T cell receptor beta chain was captured in a study of blood T cell repertoires in COVID-19. This CDR3 is 13 amino acids long. Germline assignment: CDR1 MNHEY and CDR2 SVGAGI. The J segment lost 5 bases and the V segment lost 6 bases, leaving 7 bases of the junction unmatched. TCRdb's copy holds only in-frame clones and misses some; the assay was immunoSEQ multiplex PCR. The sample carries more than 400,000 clones, about nine tenths recorded once. Sequenced input: PBMCs or T cells enriched from blood (not recorded which). This clonotype was obtained from a man younger than 30 who had recovered from COVID-19. The chain uses TRBV6-5 and TRBJ2-7; TRBD2 matches at 7 bases. The CDR3 sequence: CASRATSYHEQYF. CDR3 nucleotides: TGTGCCAGCAGGGCGACTAGCTACCACGAGCAGTACTTC.